This T cell receptor (beta chain) was sequenced during a study of Ad26.COV2.S vaccination and SARS-CoV-2 variants. Study-level points and caveats: Vaccine recipients had higher spike-specific TCR breadth than placebo recipients.

Measured with immunoSEQ multiplex PCR; TCRdb has only the in-frame clones, and not every one. This table has 380,000 or so clones, 88% appearing once. A remark on this clone: What it binds is not known.

This sample's treatment: over 15 received Ad26.COV2.S at low or high dose, single or two shots; several received placebo; per-sample allocation not given. It was on day 63 after the first vaccine or placebo injection that samples were taken. V shed 1 base, J shed 6 bases, and the junction held 8 bases outside the gene matches. The CDR3 spans 16 residues. From germline, CDR1 is SGDLS and CDR2 YYNGEE. The genes are TRBV9 and TRBJ2-5, with 11 bases identical to TRBD2. The source material was peripheral blood, sampled in a trial of Ad26.COV2.S vaccine versus placebo. This sequence was found in a person aged 18-65 years who received the Ad26.COV2.S COVID-19 vaccine or a placebo. This CDR3 reads CASSVNIAGGPQTQYF. DNA for the CDR3: TGTGCCAGCAGCGTAAATATAGCGGGAGGGCCGCAGACCCAGTACTTC.